These 18 T cell receptor beta chains were sequenced from one sample in a study of blood T cell repertoires in COVID-19. Only in-frame clones appear in the TCRdb table, and some are missing; sequencing was by immunoSEQ multiplex PCR. The sample has roughly 120,000 clones, approximately 85% seen once. The sample comprised peripheral blood. The receptors were gathered from a woman of 80 years or more with COVID-19, enrolled during active disease.

The CDR3 nucleotides read TGTGCCAGCAGCTTTAGTGCGGCCGGGGAGCTGTTTTTT. As protein: CASSFSAAGELFF. The chain has TRBV5-6 and TRBJ2-2; D call uncertain. V dropped 2 bases and J dropped 6 bases, with 8 bases sitting between them. The CDR3 totals 13 residues. Germline V lookup: CDR1 SGHDT, CDR2 YYEEEE.

The chain uses TRBV7-6 and TRBJ2-1; the D is unclear. Between the trimmed V and J ends, which lost 1 base and 0 bases, there was a span of 7 bases. CDR3 length: 15 residues. The germline CDR1 and CDR2 sequences are SGHVS and FNYEAQ. The CDR3 DNA reads as TGTGCCAGCAGCTTAGACGCGAGCTCCTACAATGAGCAGTTCTTC. Its protein is CASSLDASSYNEQFF.

The chain combines TRBV9 with TRBJ1-1, with D unresolved. The germline gives CDR1 SGDLS, CDR2 YYNGEE. Trimming removed 3 bases from V and 8 bases from J, with 20 bases in between. This CDR3 region has 15 residues. DNA for the CDR3: TGTGCCAGCAGCGACTTCCCGGGAGGACCTATAGAAGCTTTCTTT. Translation: CASSDFPGGPIEAFF.

This clone has just one count. The chain uses TRBV27 and TRBJ2-3, with 8 bases lining up with TRBD1. The V gene end was trimmed by 3 bases and the J gene end by 4 bases; junction bases not matched to a gene: 3. Germline CDR1 MNHEY, CDR2 SMNVEV (reference sequence). CDR3 length: 14 amino acids. CDR3 in amino acids: CASSFLQGADTQYF. CDR3 sequence (DNA): TGTGCCAGCAGTTTTCTACAGGGGGCAGATACGCAGTATTTT.

The V and J genes are TRBV20-1 and TRBJ2-7; 10 nucleotides agree with TRBD2. The germline CDR1 and CDR2 sequences are DFQATT and SNEGSKA (reference sequence). The V gene end was trimmed by 3 bases and the J gene end by 6 bases; junction bases not matched to a gene: 8. The CDR3 totals 14 residues. The CDR3 bases are TGCAGTGCTAGTCGGGGGACTAGCGTCTCCGAGCAGTACTTC. Its protein product is CSASRGTSVSEQYF.

This chain joins TRBV25-1 and TRBJ2-1, with 7 bases matching TRBD1. The V gene end was trimmed by 3 bases and the J gene end by 3 bases; junction bases not matched to a gene: 5. This CDR3 region has 15 residues. Per the germline V gene, CDR1 is MGHDK and CDR2 is SYGVNS. The CDR3 loop is CASSEPGGGYNEQFF. CDR3 DNA: TGTGCCAGCAGTGAGCCAGGGGGTGGCTACAATGAGCAGTTCTTC.

The CDR3 DNA sequence: TGCGCCAGCAGCTTGGCACTAGATTCTAGCTCCTACGAGCAGTACTTC. Translation: CASSLALDSSSYEQYF. V usage is TRBV5-1 and J usage is TRBJ2-7; tentatively, D is TRBD2 (5 bases). V gave up 0 bases and J gave up 0 bases, with 13 bases separating them. Germline loops: CDR1 SGHRS, CDR2 YFSETQ. The CDR3 sequence is 16 residues long.

This chain uses TRBV7-2 with TRBJ2-1; unclear D gene. V lost 5 bases and J lost 9, with 11 bases in between. CDR1 is SGHTA, CDR2 FQGNSA, per germline. The CDR3 sequence is 12 residues long. CDR3 in amino acids: CASSAFSSEQFF. CDR3 bases: TGTGCCAGCAGCGCATTTAGCTCTGAGCAGTTCTTC.

The chain is built from TRBV5-4 and TRBJ2-6, with TRBD1 identical over 8 bases. V lost 4 bases to trimming and J lost 4 bases; unmatched junction nucleotides: 4. Looked up from germline, CDR1 is SGHNT and CDR2 is YYREEE (reference sequence). The CDR3 is 15 amino acids. The CDR3 protein is CASSPRGPGANVLTF. CDR3 DNA: TGTGCCAGCAGCCCCAGGGGGCCAGGGGCCAACGTCCTGACTTTC.

V usage is TRBV5-4 and J usage is TRBJ2-6; D is ambiguous. V shed 4 bases and J shed 6 bases, with 17 bases lying between them. Germline assignment: CDR1 SGHNT and CDR2 YYREEE (reference sequence). The CDR3 runs to 16 residues. The CDR3 coding sequence is TGTGCCAGCAGCCTCCCCGGCAGCAGCGAGGCCAACGTCCTGACTTTC. It is translated as CASSLPGSSEANVLTF.

The J gene is TRBJ1-2, the V gene TRBV28; 8 nucleotides agree with TRBD1. This CDR3 is built from 16 residues. Germline trimming cut 2 bases from V and 0 bases from J; bases unmatched to any gene: 5. Germline V gives CDR1 MDHEN, CDR2 SYDVKM. The CDR3 DNA reads TGTGCCAGCAGTTTAGTGGCGACAGGGGCTAACTATGGCTACACCTTC. Amino acids: CASSLVATGANYGYTF.

This clone was detected once. The genes are TRBV7-9 and TRBJ2-7, with 7 bases matching TRBD1. The junction had 5 bases not matched to a gene; V was cut back by 5 bases and J by 1 base. CDR3 length equals 14 residues. Germline V gene lookup returns CDR1 SEHNR and CDR2 FQNEAQ (reference sequence). The DNA for the CDR3 is TGTGCCAGCAGCCCGAGGACAGGATCCTACGAGCAGTACTTC. This translates into CASSPRTGSYEQYF.

The chain links TRBV7-6 to TRBJ2-2; D gene ambiguous. The germline CDR1 and CDR2 sequences are SGHVS and FNYEAQ. The CDR3 loop spans 14 amino acids. Deletions cut 2 bases from V and 4 bases from J, with 8 bases between. The CDR3 protein is CASSLYEITGELFF. The DNA of the CDR3 is TGTGCCAGCAGCTTATACGAGATCACCGGGGAGCTGTTTTTT.

The chain joins TRBV28 to TRBJ1-1; unclear D gene. This CDR3 region has 12 residues. Germline CDR1 and CDR2: MDHEN and SYDVKM. With 3 bases removed from V and 5 bases from J, the gap between germline ends came to 7 bases. The CDR3 sequence: CASSFRGTEAFF. The CDR3, as DNA: TGTGCCAGCAGTTTTAGAGGAACTGAAGCTTTCTTT.

The chain carries TRBV11-3 and TRBJ2-1, with 13 bases aligning to TRBD2. J lost 5 bases, V lost 2 bases, and 3 bases had no gene match. Germline V gene sequence: CDR1 SGHNT, CDR2 YENEEA. CDR3 size: 16 residues. The CDR3 sequence is CASSLTGLAGHNEQFF. For the CDR3, the DNA is TGTGCCAGCAGCTTAACGGGACTAGCGGGGCACAATGAGCAGTTCTTC.

The genes are TRBV6-5 and TRBJ2-7; the D is unclear. The germline V and J ends were trimmed by 5 bases and 4 bases, with 6 bases remaining between them. The length of the CDR3 is 11 residues. Germline CDR1 is MNHEY and CDR2 is SVGAGI. CDR3 residues: CASSRGYEQYF. The CDR3 DNA is TGTGCCAGCAGTCGCGGTTACGAGCAGTACTTC.

This chain joins TRBV5-1 and TRBJ2-1; no clear D gene. The CDR3 is made up of 16 amino acids. V was shortened by 4 bases and J by 3 bases, with 17 bases between the two germline ends. Germline loops: CDR1 SGHRS, CDR2 YFSETQ. CDR3 DNA: TGCGCCAGCAGCCCGCCCGTGGTGGGCCGCTACAATGAGCAGTTCTTC. It translates to CASSPPVVGRYNEQFF.

This sequence joins TRBV5-1 and TRBJ2-5; TRBD1 aligns across 8 bases. Germline values: CDR1 SGHRS, CDR2 YFSETQ. This CDR3 has 16 residues. Trimming removed 0 bases from V and 1 base from J; junction bases left unmatched: 5. Here the CDR3 reads CASSLETGAPQETQYF. The CDR3 DNA reads as TGCGCCAGCAGCTTGGAGACAGGGGCCCCCCAAGAGACCCAGTACTTC.